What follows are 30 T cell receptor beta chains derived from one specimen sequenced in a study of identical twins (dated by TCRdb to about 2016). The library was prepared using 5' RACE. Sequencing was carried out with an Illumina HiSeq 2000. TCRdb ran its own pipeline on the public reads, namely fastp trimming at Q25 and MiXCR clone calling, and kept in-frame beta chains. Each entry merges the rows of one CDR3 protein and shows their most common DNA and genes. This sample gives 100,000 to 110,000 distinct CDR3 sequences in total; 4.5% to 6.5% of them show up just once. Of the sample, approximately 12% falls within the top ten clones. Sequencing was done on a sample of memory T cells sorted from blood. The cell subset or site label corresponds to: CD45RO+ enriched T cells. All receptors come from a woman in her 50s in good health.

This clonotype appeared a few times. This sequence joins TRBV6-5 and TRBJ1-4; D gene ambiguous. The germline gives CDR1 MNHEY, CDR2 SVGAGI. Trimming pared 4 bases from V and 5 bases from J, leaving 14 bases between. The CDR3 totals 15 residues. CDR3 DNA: TGTGCCAGCAGTTTCAATGGTGGCACCAATGAAAAACTGTTTTTT. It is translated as CASSFNGGTNEKLFF.

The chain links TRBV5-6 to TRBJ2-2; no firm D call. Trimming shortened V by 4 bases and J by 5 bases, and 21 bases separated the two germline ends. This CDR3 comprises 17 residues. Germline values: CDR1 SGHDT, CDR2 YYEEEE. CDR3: CASSPIDSPALTGELFF. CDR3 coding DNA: TGTGCCAGCAGCCCTATAGATTCACCCGCTTTAACCGGGGAGCTGTTTTTT.

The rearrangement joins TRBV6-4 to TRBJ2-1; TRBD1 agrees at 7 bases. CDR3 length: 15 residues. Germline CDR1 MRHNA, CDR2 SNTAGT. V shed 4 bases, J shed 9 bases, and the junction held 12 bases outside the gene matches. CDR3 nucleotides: TGTGCCAGCAGTGCCCAAGGACAGGTCGGCGGTGAGCAGTTCTTC. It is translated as CASSAQGQVGGEQFF.

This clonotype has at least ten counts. CDR3 bases: TGCGCCAGCAGCGGCGGGGACCAAGAGACCCAGTACTTC. Its translation: CASSGGDQETQYF. This chain connects TRBV5-1 to TRBJ2-5; D is perhaps TRBD2 (6 bases). Trimming took off 4 bases at V and 0 bases at J, with 7 bases between the two ends. The CDR3 spans 13 residues. CDR1 SGHRS and CDR2 YFSETQ come from the germline V gene.

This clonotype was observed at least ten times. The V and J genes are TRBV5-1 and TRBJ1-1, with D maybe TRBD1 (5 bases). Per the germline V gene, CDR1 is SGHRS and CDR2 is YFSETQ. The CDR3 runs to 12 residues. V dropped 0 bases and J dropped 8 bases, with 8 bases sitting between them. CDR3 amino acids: CASSLEGLEAFF. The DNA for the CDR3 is TGCGCCAGCAGCTTGGAGGGGTTGGAAGCTTTCTTT.

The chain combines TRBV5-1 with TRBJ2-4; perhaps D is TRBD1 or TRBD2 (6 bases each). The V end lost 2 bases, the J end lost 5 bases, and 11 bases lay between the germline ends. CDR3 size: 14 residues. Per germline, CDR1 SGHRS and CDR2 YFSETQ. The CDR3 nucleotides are TGCGCCAGCAGCTTAGGGGGGAACGAAAACATTCAGTACTTC. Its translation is CASSLGGNENIQYF.

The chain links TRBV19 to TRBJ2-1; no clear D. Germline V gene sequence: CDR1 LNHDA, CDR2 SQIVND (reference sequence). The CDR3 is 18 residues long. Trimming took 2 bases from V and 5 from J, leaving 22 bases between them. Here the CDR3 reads CASSIPRGSVYRHNEQFF. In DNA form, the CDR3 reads TGTGCCAGTAGTATACCCCGAGGCAGCGTATACAGACACAATGAGCAGTTCTTC.

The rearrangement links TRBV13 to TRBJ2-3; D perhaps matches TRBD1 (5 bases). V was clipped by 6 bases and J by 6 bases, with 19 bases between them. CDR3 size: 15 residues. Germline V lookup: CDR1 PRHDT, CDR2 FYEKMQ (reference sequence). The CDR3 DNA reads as TGTGCCAGCAGTATTAGATCCAGGGATCTCGATACGCAGTATTTT. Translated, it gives CASSIRSRDLDTQYF.

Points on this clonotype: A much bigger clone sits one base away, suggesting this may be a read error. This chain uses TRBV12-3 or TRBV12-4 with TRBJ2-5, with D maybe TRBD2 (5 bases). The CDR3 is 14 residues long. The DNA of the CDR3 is TGTTCCAGCAGTTGGACTCGAAGACAAGAGACCCAGTACTTC. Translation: CSSSWTRRQETQYF.

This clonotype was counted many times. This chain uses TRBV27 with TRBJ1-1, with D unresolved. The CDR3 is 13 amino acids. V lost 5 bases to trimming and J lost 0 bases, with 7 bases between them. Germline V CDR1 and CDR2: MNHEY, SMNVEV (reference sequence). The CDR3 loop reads CASSETVNTEAFF. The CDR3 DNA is TGTGCCAGCAGTGAGACGGTGAACACTGAAGCTTTCTTT.

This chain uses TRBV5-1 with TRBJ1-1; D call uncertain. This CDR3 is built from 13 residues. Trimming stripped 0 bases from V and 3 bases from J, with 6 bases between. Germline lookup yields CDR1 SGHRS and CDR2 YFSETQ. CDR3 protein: CASSLDDYTEAFF. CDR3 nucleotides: TGCGCCAGCAGCTTGGACGACTACACTGAAGCTTTCTTT.

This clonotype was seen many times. The CDR3 nucleotides are TGCGCCAGCAGCGCCGGATTGGTTGAAGCCGGGGAGCTGTTTTTT. Translation: CASSAGLVEAGELFF. V and J are TRBV5-1 and TRBJ2-2; D not resolved. The germline V gene encodes CDR1 SGHRS and CDR2 YFSETQ. This CDR3 has 15 amino acids. With 4 bases removed from V and 6 bases from J, the gap between germline ends came to 16 bases.

CDR3 in DNA: TGCAGTGCTAGGCCCCCGATTCTACAGGAGCAGTACTTC. It codes for CSARPPILQEQYF. The gene calls are TRBV20-1 and TRBJ2-7; D uncertain. The ends were cut back, 3 bases at V and 7 bases at J, with 16 bases in the middle. The length of the CDR3 is 13 residues. CDR1 is DFQATT, CDR2 SNEGSKA, per germline (reference sequence).

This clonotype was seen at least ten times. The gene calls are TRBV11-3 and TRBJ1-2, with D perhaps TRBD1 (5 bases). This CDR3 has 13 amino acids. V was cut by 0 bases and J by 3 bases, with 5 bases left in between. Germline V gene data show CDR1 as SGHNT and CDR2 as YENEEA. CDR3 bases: TGTGCCAGCAGCTTAGACAGGGACTATGGCTACACCTTC. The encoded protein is CASSLDRDYGYTF.

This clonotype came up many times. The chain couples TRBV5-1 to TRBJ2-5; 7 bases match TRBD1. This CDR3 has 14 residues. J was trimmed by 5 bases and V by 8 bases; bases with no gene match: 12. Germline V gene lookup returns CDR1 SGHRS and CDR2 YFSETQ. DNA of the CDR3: TGCGCCAGTTCTGTACAGGGGCCGGGGGAGACCCAGTACTTC. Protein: CASSVQGPGETQYF.

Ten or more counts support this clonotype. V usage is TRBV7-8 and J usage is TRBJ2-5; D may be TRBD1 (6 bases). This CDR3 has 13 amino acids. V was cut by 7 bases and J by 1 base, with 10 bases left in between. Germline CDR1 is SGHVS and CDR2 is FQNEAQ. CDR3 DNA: TGTGCCAGCACCCCAGGGGTCCAAGAGACCCAGTACTTC. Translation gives CASTPGVQETQYF.

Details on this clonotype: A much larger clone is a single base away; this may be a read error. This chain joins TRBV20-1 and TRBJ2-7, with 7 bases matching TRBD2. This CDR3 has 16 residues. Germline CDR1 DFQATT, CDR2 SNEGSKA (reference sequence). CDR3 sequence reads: CSARGMREGPRRELYF. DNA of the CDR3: TGCAGTGCTAGAGGGATGAGGGAGGGCCCTCGGCGCGAGCTGTACTTC.

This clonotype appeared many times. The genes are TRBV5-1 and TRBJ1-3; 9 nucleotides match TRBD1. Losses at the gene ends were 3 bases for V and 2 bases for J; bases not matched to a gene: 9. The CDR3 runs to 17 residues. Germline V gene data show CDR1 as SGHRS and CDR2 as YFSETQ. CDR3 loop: CASSSETGGTPGNTIYF. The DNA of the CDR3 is TGCGCCAGCAGCTCAGAGACAGGGGGGACTCCTGGAAACACCATATATTTT.

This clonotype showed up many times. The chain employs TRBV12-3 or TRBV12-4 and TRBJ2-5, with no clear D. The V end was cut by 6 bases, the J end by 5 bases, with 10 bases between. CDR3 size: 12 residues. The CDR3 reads CASSSDRETQYF. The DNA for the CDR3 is TGTGCCAGCAGCTCGGACCGGGAGACCCAGTACTTC.

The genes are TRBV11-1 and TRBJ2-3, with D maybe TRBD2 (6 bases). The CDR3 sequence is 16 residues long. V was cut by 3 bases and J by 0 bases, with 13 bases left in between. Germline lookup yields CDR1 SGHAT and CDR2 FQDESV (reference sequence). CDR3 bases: TGTGCCAGCAGCTTGGGGTCCGGGGGTAGCACAGATACGCAGTATTTT. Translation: CASSLGSGGSTDTQYF.

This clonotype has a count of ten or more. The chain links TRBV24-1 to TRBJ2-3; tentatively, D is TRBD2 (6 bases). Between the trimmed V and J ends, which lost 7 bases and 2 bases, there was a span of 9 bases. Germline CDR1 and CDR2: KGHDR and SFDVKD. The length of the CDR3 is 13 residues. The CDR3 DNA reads TGTGCCACCAGGGCGGGACTCACAGATACGCAGTATTTT. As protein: CATRAGLTDTQYF.

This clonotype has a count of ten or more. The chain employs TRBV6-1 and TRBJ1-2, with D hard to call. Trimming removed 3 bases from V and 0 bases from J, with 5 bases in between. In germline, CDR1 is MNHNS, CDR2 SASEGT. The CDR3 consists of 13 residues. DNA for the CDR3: TGTGCCAGCAGTGAGCCAGCTAACTATGGCTACACCTTC. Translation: CASSEPANYGYTF.

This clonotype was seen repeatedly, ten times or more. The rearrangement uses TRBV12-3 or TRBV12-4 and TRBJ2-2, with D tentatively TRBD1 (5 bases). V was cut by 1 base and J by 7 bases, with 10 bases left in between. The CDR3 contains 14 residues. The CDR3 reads CASSLVSGHGELFF. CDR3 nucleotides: TGTGCCAGCAGTTTAGTTTCAGGGCACGGGGAGCTGTTTTTT.

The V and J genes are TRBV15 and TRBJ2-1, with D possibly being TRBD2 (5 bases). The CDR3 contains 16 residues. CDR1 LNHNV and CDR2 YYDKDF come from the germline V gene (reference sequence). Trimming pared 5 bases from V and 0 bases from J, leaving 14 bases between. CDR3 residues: CATSEDWRSSYNEQFF. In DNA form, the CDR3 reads TGTGCCACCAGCGAGGACTGGAGATCCTCCTACAATGAGCAGTTCTTC. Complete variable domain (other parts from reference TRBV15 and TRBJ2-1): DAMVIQNPRYQVTQFGKPVTLSCSQTLNHNVMYWYQQKSSQAPKLLFHYYDKDFNNEADTPDNFQSRRPNTSFCFLDIRSPGLGDTAMYLCATSEDWRSSYNEQFFGPGTRLTVL.

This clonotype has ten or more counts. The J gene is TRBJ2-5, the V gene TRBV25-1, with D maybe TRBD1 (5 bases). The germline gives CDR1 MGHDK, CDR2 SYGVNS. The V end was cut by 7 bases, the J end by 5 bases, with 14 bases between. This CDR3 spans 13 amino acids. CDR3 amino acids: CASIGRASETQYF. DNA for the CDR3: TGTGCCAGCATAGGCAGGGCATCGGAGACCCAGTACTTC. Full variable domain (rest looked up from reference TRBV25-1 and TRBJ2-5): EADIYQTPRYLVIGTGKKITLECSQTMGHDKMYWYQQDPGMELHLIHYSYGVNSTEKGDLSSESTVSRIRTEHFPLTLESARPSHTSQYLCASIGRASETQYFGPGTRLLVL.

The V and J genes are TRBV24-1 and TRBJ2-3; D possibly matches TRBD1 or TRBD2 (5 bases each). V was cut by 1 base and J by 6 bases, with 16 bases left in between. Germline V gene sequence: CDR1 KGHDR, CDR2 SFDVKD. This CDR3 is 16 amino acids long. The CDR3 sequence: CATSDFGAGSGDTQYF. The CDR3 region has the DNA TGTGCCACCAGTGATTTCGGGGCAGGCTCGGGGGATACGCAGTATTTT.

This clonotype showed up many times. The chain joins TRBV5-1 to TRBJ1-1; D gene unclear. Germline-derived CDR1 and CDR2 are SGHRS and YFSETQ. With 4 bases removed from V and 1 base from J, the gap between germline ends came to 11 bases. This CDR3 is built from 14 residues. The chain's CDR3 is CASSGQFENTEAFF. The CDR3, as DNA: TGCGCCAGCAGCGGGCAGTTCGAGAACACTGAAGCTTTCTTT. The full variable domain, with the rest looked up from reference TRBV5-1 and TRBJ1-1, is KAGVTQTPRYLIKTRGQQVTLSCSPISGHRSVSWYQQTPGQGLQFLFEYFSETQRNKGNFPGRFSGRQFSNSRSEMNVSTLELGDSALYLCASSGQFENTEAFFGQGTRLTVV.

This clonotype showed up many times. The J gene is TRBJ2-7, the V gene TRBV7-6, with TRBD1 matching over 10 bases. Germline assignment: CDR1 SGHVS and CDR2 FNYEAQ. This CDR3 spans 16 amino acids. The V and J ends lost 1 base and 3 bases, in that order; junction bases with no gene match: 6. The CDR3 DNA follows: TGTGCCAGCAGCTTAGGGCGGACAGGGGGTAACTACGAGCAGTACTTC. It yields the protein CASSLGRTGGNYEQYF.

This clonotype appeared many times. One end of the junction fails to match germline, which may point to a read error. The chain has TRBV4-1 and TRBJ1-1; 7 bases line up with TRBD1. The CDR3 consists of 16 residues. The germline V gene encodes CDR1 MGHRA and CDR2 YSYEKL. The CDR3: CASSQVPLGGGLSQGF. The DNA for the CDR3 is TGCGCCAGCAGCCAAGTTCCCCTGGGAGGGGGCTTAAGCCAGGGGTTT.

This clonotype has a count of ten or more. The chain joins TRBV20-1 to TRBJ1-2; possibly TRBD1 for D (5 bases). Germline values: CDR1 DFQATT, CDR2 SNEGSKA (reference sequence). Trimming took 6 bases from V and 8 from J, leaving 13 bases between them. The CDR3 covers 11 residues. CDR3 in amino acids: CSAVDSVGYTF. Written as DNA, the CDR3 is TGCAGTGCAGTTGACAGCGTAGGCTACACCTTC.